A single sample gave rise to the 28 T cell receptor beta chains below, sequenced in a study of shared clonotypes between healthy human individuals. CD45RO-negative, CCR7-positively selected cells formed the naive CD8 fraction, excluding terminally differentiated effector memory CD45RA+ cells. The method was immunoSEQ multiplex PCR; TCRdb's version includes in-frame clones alone and lacks a portion of them. Among about 2.1 million clones listed, about 92% were seen once. The specimen was naive CD8+ T cells from PBMCs. The source of these receptors is a man younger than 35 in good health. Some clones in this sample may be carry-over from other donors' samples.

This sequence joins TRBV7-2 and TRBJ1-2; TRBD1 aligns across 10 bases. The V segment lost 5 bases and the J segment 7 bases; nucleotides outside the gene matches: 13. Germline CDR1 and CDR2: SGHTA and FQGNSA. The CDR3 totals 16 residues. The CDR3 nucleotides are TGTGCCAGCAGCCCTGCGAGAGGGACAGGGGAATCTGGCTACACCTTC. This codes for CASSPARGTGESGYTF.

This chain links TRBV11-3 with TRBJ2-7; D remains unclear. This CDR3 region has 15 residues. Per germline, CDR1 SGHNT and CDR2 YENEEA. Between the trimmed V and J ends, which lost 4 bases and 2 bases, there was a span of 15 bases. CDR3 bases: TGTGCCAGCAGCTCCTATGGAAGTACCCCCTACGAGCAGTACTTC. Translation gives CASSSYGSTPYEQYF.

The chain carries TRBV30 and TRBJ1-1, with D perhaps matching TRBD1 (5 bases). The CDR3 covers 12 residues. The V and J ends lost 4 bases and 11 bases respectively, with 17 bases between them. Germline loops: CDR1 GTSNPN, CDR2 SVGIG (reference sequence). This CDR3 reads CAWTAGVGMAFF. In DNA form, the CDR3 reads TGTGCCTGGACAGCGGGGGTGGGGATGGCTTTCTTT. The full variable domain, its missing parts supplied by reference TRBV30 and TRBJ1-1, is SQTIHQWPATLVQPVGSPLSLECTVEGTSNPNLYWYRQAAGRGLQLLFYSVGIGQISSEVPQNLSASRPQDRQFILSSKKLLLSDSGFYLCAWTAGVGMAFFGQGTRLTVV.

The chain carries TRBV28 and TRBJ1-5; D possibly corresponds to TRBD1 (6 bases). V was cut by 5 bases and J by 2 bases, with 19 bases left in between. The germline gives CDR1 MDHEN, CDR2 SYDVKM. The CDR3 contains 17 residues. This chain's CDR3 is CASSIIQGELGNQPQHF. The CDR3 DNA is TGTGCCAGCAGTATCATACAGGGTGAGTTAGGCAATCAGCCCCAGCATTTT.

The V and J genes are TRBV18 and TRBJ2-1; 13 bases match TRBD2. CDR3 length equals 20 residues. The germline V gene encodes CDR1 KGHSH and CDR2 LQKENI. Unmatched junction bases numbered 10, after V lost 1 base and J lost 1 base. CDR3: CASSPLGLAGELESYNEQFF. CDR3 sequence (DNA): TGTGCCAGCTCACCACTAGGACTAGCGGGAGAATTAGAATCCTACAATGAGCAGTTCTTC.

The rearrangement links TRBV5-1 to TRBJ2-1; D gene uncertain. The ends were cut back, 2 bases at V and 4 bases at J, with 19 bases in the middle. Germline CDR1 is SGHRS and CDR2 is YFSETQ. This CDR3 contains 17 residues. The CDR3 nucleotides read TGCGCCAGCAGCTTAAGTCAATTAAACAGAGCTTACAATGAGCAGTTCTTC. Protein product: CASSLSQLNRAYNEQFF.

The chain is built from TRBV28 and TRBJ2-3, with D tentatively TRBD2 (6 bases). The germline V and J ends were trimmed by 2 bases and 4 bases, with 13 bases remaining between them. The CDR3 totals 15 residues. Germline assignment: CDR1 MDHEN and CDR2 SYDVKM. The DNA of the CDR3 is TGTGCCAGCAGTTTAAGGGAAAGGGAGGCAGATACGCAGTATTTT. The encoded protein is CASSLREREADTQYF.

On this clone itself: One end of the junction is discordant with germline, which a read error may explain. This chain links TRBV5-3 with TRBJ2-7, with 8 positions matching TRBD1. TRBV5-3 is an open reading frame whose function is uncertain. The CDR3 sequence is 14 residues long. The CDR3 bases are TGTGCCAGAAGCAAGGGACAGGAAGAAAAGGGGTTAAACTTC. It translates to CARSKGQEEKGLNF.

The chain combines TRBV27 with TRBJ2-7; 7 nucleotides align to TRBD2. The junction had 7 bases not matched to a gene; V was cut back by 2 bases and J by 6 bases. Germline-derived CDR1 and CDR2 are MNHEY and SMNVEV (reference sequence). This CDR3 is built from 14 residues. The CDR3 bases are TGTGCCAGCAGTTTAGGCCGCGGGAGCGGCGAGCAGTACTTC. Protein: CASSLGRGSGEQYF.

This rearrangement joins TRBV6-5 to TRBJ1-1; 10 positions agree with TRBD1. The junction had 8 bases not matched to a gene; V was cut back by 6 bases and J by 4 bases. The CDR3 extends over 15 amino acids. CDR1 MNHEY and CDR2 SVGAGI come from the germline V gene. The DNA of the CDR3 is TGTGCCAGCAGCTGGGGGGACAGGGGCAGCACTGAAGCTTTCTTT. Translation: CASSWGDRGSTEAFF.

Of note for this clone: Different DNA sequences within this sample yield the same CDR3. The chain couples TRBV11-2 to TRBJ1-2; 7 bases agree with TRBD1. The V segment lost 1 base and the J segment 4 bases; nucleotides outside the gene matches: 3. Germline V gene lookup returns CDR1 SGHAT and CDR2 FQNNGV. The CDR3 loop spans 14 amino acids. As DNA, the CDR3 is TGTGCCAGCAGCTTAGTGGGACAGCTCTATGGCTACACCTTC. Translation gives CASSLVGQLYGYTF. Full variable domain (outside the CDR3, taken from reference TRBV11-2 and TRBJ1-2): EAGVAQSPRYKIIEKRQSVAFWCNPISGHATLYWYQQILGQGPKLLIQFQNNGVVDDSQLPKDRFSAERLKGVDSTLKIQPAKLEDSAVYLCASSLVGQLYGYTFGSGTRLTVV.

The gene calls are TRBV29-1 and TRBJ2-1; D is ambiguous. The CDR3 contains 11 residues. Germline CDR1 and CDR2: SQVTM and ANQGSEA. Trimming shortened V by 2 bases and J by 6 bases, and 5 bases separated the two germline ends. CDR3 bases: TGCAGCGTTGAAAGGCTCAATGAGCAGTTCTTC. It translates to CSVERLNEQFF.

Turning to this clone: This CDR3 is also generated by other DNA sequences in the sample. The chain is built from TRBV7-9 and TRBJ2-7; unclear D gene. In germline, CDR1 is SEHNR, CDR2 FQNEAQ (reference sequence). Trimming stripped 2 bases from V and 5 bases from J, with 4 bases between. The CDR3 is made up of 11 amino acids. DNA of the CDR3: TGTGCCAGCAGCTTAAGGGACGAGCAGTACTTC. As protein: CASSLRDEQYF.

The rearrangement joins TRBV6-1 to TRBJ2-2; the D is unclear. Per germline, CDR1 MNHNS and CDR2 SASEGT. CDR3 length: 16 residues. Trimming pared 2 bases from V and 0 bases from J, leaving 10 bases between. CDR3 sequence (DNA): TGTGCCAGCAGTGAAACCTGGCCAGCGAACACCGGGGAGCTGTTTTTT. Protein: CASSETWPANTGELFF.

V usage is TRBV6-5 and J usage is TRBJ1-2, with D possibly being TRBD1 (6 bases). The CDR3 is 13 amino acids. The germline V gene has CDR1 MNHEY and CDR2 SVGAGI. Between the trimmed V and J ends, which lost 6 bases and 3 bases, there was a span of 11 bases. CDR3 protein: CASSPDRYYGYTF. The CDR3 nucleotides are TGTGCCAGCAGCCCTGACAGGTACTATGGCTACACCTTC.

This chain joins TRBV6-5 and TRBJ2-2, with 13 positions matching TRBD2. J gave up 6 bases and V 6 bases, and 4 bases lay outside the gene matches. The length of the CDR3 is 15 residues. From germline, CDR1 is MNHEY and CDR2 SVGAGI. The CDR3 nucleotides are TGTGCCAGCAGAGGAGGACTAGCGGGAGCCGGGGAGCTGTTTTTT. As protein: CASRGGLAGAGELFF.

The chain combines TRBV19 with TRBJ2-7, with D possibly matching TRBD1 (6 bases). V lost 3 bases and J 6 bases, leaving 15 bases between the germline ends. Germline CDR1 and CDR2: LNHDA and SQIVND (reference sequence). This CDR3 has 14 amino acids. CDR3 nucleotides: TGTGCCAGTAGTATGGTGGGGGCCCGCGGCGAGCAGTACTTC. Amino acid sequence: CASSMVGARGEQYF.

This clone appeared once. This chain connects TRBV10-3 to TRBJ2-7; 9 positions agree with TRBD1. V dropped 0 bases and J dropped 3; count of bases not matched to a gene: 3. This CDR3 has 15 amino acids. Germline V gene lookup returns CDR1 ENHRY and CDR2 SYGVKD. CDR3 DNA: TGTGCCATCAGTGAGTCGGGACAGGGAGGCTACGAGCAGTACTTC. Its translation: CAISESGQGGYEQYF.

The CDR3 sequence is CASSTGGRIYANTGELFF. As DNA, the CDR3 is TGTGCCAGCTCCACTGGGGGCAGGATTTACGCGAACACCGGGGAGCTGTTTTTT. The chain has TRBV18 and TRBJ2-2, with D possibly being TRBD1 (6 bases). Trimming shortened V by 6 bases and J by 0 bases, and 20 bases separated the two germline ends. The CDR3 sequence is 18 residues long. The V gene's germline CDR1 is KGHSH and CDR2 LQKENI.

A single count supports this clone. The V call is TRBV27, the J call TRBJ2-7, with 7 bases that match TRBD1. CDR1 is MNHEY, CDR2 SMNVEV, per germline (reference sequence). V dropped 8 bases and J dropped 2; count of bases not matched to a gene: 9. The CDR3 extends over 14 amino acids. CDR3 in DNA: TGTGCCAGCGGATGGACAGGCGAAACCTACGAGCAGTACTTC. It encodes CASGWTGETYEQYF.

The chain joins TRBV9 to TRBJ2-2; D gene unclear. V was trimmed by 4 bases and J by 8 bases, leaving 9 bases between them. Germline V CDR1 and CDR2: SGDLS, YYNGEE. CDR3 length: 12 residues. CDR3 nucleotides: TGTGCCAGCAGCCCACACCAGGGGGAGCTGTTTTTT. It yields the protein CASSPHQGELFF.

The chain links TRBV28 to TRBJ2-7; TRBD1 might be the D (5 bases). CDR1 and CDR2 from the germline V gene are MDHEN and SYDVKM. CDR3 length: 14 amino acids. The V and J ends lost 6 bases and 5 bases respectively, with 17 bases between them. CDR3 sequence (DNA): TGTGCCAGCAGAAAGGGGCGTGCGGTTGACGAGCAGTACTTC. The encoded protein is CASRKGRAVDEQYF. The entire variable domain, with the rest obtained from reference TRBV28 and TRBJ2-7, is as follows: DVKVTQSSRYLVKRTGEKVFLECVQDMDHENMFWYRQDPGLGLRLIYFSYDVKMKEKGDIPEGYSVSREKKERFSLILESASTNQTSMYLCASRKGRAVDEQYFGPGTRLTVT.

J is TRBJ2-7 and V is TRBV29-1; D is possibly TRBD2 (6 bases). The CDR3 covers 13 residues. The V gene lost 5 bases and the J gene lost 1 base, with 12 bases spanning the gap. The germline gives CDR1 SQVTM, CDR2 ANQGSEA. CDR3 in DNA: TGCAGCGTTATCGTGGCGGGATCCTACGAGCAGTACTTC. This translates into CSVIVAGSYEQYF.

The rearrangement links TRBV28 to TRBJ2-7; 7 bases align to TRBD1. The CDR3 contains 13 residues. Germline V gene data show CDR1 as MDHEN and CDR2 as SYDVKM. The trim removed 7 bases at V and 8 bases at J, leaving 11 bases unmatched. The CDR3 sequence is CASTGQVERKQYF. CDR3 nucleotides: TGTGCCAGCACTGGACAGGTAGAACGCAAGCAGTACTTC.

The CDR3 is CAIRGEGSYEQYF. CDR3 DNA: TGTGCCATCAGAGGGGAGGGCTCCTACGAGCAGTACTTC. The rearrangement joins TRBV10-3 to TRBJ2-7, with 7 bases fitting TRBD2. Per germline, CDR1 ENHRY and CDR2 SYGVKD. The CDR3 has 13 amino acids. The J segment lost 0 bases and the V segment lost 6 bases, leaving 2 bases of the junction unmatched.

About this clone: The same CDR3 is also encoded by other DNA sequences in this sample. The rearrangement joins TRBV9 to TRBJ2-7, with 8 bases that match TRBD2. The V and J ends lost 3 bases and 0 bases, in that order; junction bases with no gene match: 5. The CDR3 spans 15 residues. Germline-derived CDR1 and CDR2 are SGDLS and YYNGEE. CDR3 region: CASSAGGRSSYEQYF. DNA for the CDR3: TGTGCCAGCAGCGCGGGCGGGAGGAGCTCCTACGAGCAGTACTTC.

A word on this clone: Other DNA sequences within the sample encode an identical CDR3. This chain uses TRBV7-3 with TRBJ2-3, with D possibly TRBD2 on 6 matching bases. Trimming shortened V by 5 bases and J by 4 bases, and 10 bases separated the two germline ends. Germline values: CDR1 SGHTA, CDR2 FQGTGA. The CDR3 runs 13 residues. CDR3 sequence (DNA): TGTGCCAGCAGCCATGGAGGGGCAGATACGCAGTATTTT. Amino acids: CASSHGGADTQYF.

The chain carries TRBV5-1 and TRBJ2-2, with a possible D match to TRBD2 (6 bases). Germline V CDR1 and CDR2: SGHRS, YFSETQ. The length of the CDR3 is 15 residues. The germline V and J ends were trimmed by 0 bases and 4 bases, with 10 bases remaining between them. CDR3 region: CASSLEAGSTGELFF. Here the CDR3 DNA reads TGCGCCAGCAGCTTGGAGGCGGGGAGCACCGGGGAGCTGTTTTTT. Supplemented by reference TRBV5-1 and TRBJ2-2, the full variable domain reads KAGVTQTPRYLIKTRGQQVTLSCSPISGHRSVSWYQQTPGQGLQFLFEYFSETQRNKGNFPGRFSGRQFSNSRSEMNVSTLELGDSALYLCASSLEAGSTGELFFGEGSRLTVL.